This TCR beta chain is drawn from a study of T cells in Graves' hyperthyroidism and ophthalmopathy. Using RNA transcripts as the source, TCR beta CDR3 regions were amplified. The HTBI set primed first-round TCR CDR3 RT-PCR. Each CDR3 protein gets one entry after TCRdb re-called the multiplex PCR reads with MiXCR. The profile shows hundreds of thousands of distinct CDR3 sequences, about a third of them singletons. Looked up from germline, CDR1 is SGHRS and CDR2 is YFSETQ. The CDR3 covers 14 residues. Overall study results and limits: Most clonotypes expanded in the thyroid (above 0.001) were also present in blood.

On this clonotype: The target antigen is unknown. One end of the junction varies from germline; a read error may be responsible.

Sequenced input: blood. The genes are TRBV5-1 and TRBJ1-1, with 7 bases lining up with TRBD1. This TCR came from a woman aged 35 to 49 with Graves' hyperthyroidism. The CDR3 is CASGFTGANTEAFF. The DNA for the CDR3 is TGCGCCAGCGGCTTTACAGGGGCGAACACTGAAGCTTTCTTT.